The 19 T cell receptor beta chains reported below all come from one sample, sequenced in a study of monozygotic twins with inflammatory bowel disease. TCRdb re-called the 5' RACE reads; one entry per CDR3 protein, DNA not given. The sample totals some 300,000 distinct CDR3 sequences. The sequencing sample was made of blood. These receptors all stem from a human donor with ulcerative colitis or Crohn's disease, or a healthy co-twin of an affected twin (not recorded which).

The chain has TRBV7-8 and TRBJ2-7; lacking DNA, the TRBD1 call made by TCRdb goes unchecked. Germline loops: CDR1 SGHVS, CDR2 FQNEAQ. This CDR3 has 15 amino acids. The CDR3 spells CASSLDVGGRGEQYF.

The rearrangement uses TRBV3-1 and TRBJ2-2; with no DNA, the TCRdb D assignment of TRBD1 cannot be verified. The CDR3 has 14 amino acids. Germline V gene data show CDR1 as LGHDT and CDR2 as YNNKEL (reference sequence). CDR3 amino acids: CASSLGARAGELFF.

The chain is built from TRBV27 and TRBJ2-1; without DNA, the TCRdb call of TRBD1 cannot be checked. Looked up from germline, CDR1 is MNHEY and CDR2 is SMNVEV (reference sequence). The CDR3 is 15 amino acids. The CDR3 protein is CASSDSRTGYNEQFF.

V usage is TRBV6-4 and J usage is TRBJ2-1; checking the TCRdb D call of TRBD2 is not possible without DNA. The V gene's germline CDR1 is MRHNA and CDR2 SNTAGT. The CDR3 totals 14 residues. CDR3 residues: CASSRSGLGREQFF.

This rearrangement joins TRBV5-4 to TRBJ2-1; TCRdb designates TRBD1, a call that cannot be tested without DNA. Germline V gene data show CDR1 as SGHNT and CDR2 as YYREEE (reference sequence). The CDR3 has 14 residues. The CDR3 spells CASSQSDGRNEQFF.

The rearrangement joins TRBV2 to TRBJ2-7; checking the TCRdb D call of TRBD2 is not possible without DNA. CDR3 length: 20 residues. Germline CDR1 reads SNHLY; CDR2 reads FYNNEI. The CDR3 protein is CASSESLAGRGGLKSYEQYF. The entire variable domain, with the rest obtained from reference TRBV2 and TRBJ2-7, is as follows: EPEVTQTPSHQVTQMGQEVILRCVPISNHLYFYWYRQILGQKVEFLVSFYNNEISEKSEIFDDQFSVERPDGSNFTLKIRSTKLEDSAMYFCASSESLAGRGGLKSYEQYFGPGTRLTVT.

CDR3 region: CASSFTGTSSYEQYF. V gene TRBV5-1 combines with J gene TRBJ2-7; lacking DNA, the TRBD2 call made by TCRdb goes unchecked. The length of the CDR3 is 15 residues. Germline-derived CDR1 and CDR2 are SGHRS and YFSETQ.

J is TRBJ2-3 and V is TRBV7-9. The germline V gene encodes CDR1 SEHNR and CDR2 FQNEAQ (reference sequence). This CDR3 contains 14 residues. The chain's CDR3 is CASSLESNTYTQYF.

The chain employs TRBV18 and TRBJ2-7; TCRdb returns TRBD1, unconfirmable since there is no DNA. The CDR3 runs to 14 residues. Germline values: CDR1 KGHSH, CDR2 LQKENI. The chain's CDR3 is CASSPEQAFYEQYF.

CDR3: CASSTEGQGNTIYF. V usage is TRBV7-9 and J usage is TRBJ1-3; TCRdb lists TRBD1, though no DNA is available to test this call. The CDR3 totals 14 residues. CDR1 is SEHNR and CDR2 is FQNEAQ in the germline V gene (reference sequence).

V is TRBV29-1 and J is TRBJ1-2; absent DNA, TCRdb's TRBD1 call cannot be checked. CDR3 size: 12 residues. CDR1 is SQVTM, CDR2 ANQGSEA, per germline. CDR3 loop: CSVVSPNYGYTF.

The CDR3 region is CASSLADRVASTGELFF. The chain couples TRBV5-1 to TRBJ2-2; the D gene TCRdb calls, TRBD1, cannot be checked with no DNA. The CDR3 extends over 17 amino acids. The germline gives CDR1 SGHRS, CDR2 YFSETQ.

The genes are TRBV12-3 or TRBV12-4 and TRBJ2-3; TCRdb's D gene call, TRBD1, goes unchecked for lack of DNA. The CDR3 is 15 amino acids. CDR3 sequence: CASSFETGRTDTQYF.

The CDR3: CASSPLGTEAYEQYF. The rearrangement links TRBV18 to TRBJ2-7. This CDR3 is built from 15 residues. Germline loops: CDR1 KGHSH, CDR2 LQKENI.

CDR3 sequence: CASGARQGYEQYF. The V and J genes are TRBV6-1 and TRBJ2-7; TCRdb indicates TRBD1, and absent DNA this call remains unverified. The germline CDR1 and CDR2 sequences are MNHNS and SASEGT. The CDR3 has 13 amino acids.

The V and J genes are TRBV12-3 or TRBV12-4 and TRBJ2-2; there is no DNA to check the TCRdb D call of TRBD2. This CDR3 contains 15 residues. The CDR3 loop reads CASSGVGTRTGELFF.

V gene TRBV12-3 or TRBV12-4 combines with J gene TRBJ2-3. This CDR3 is built from 11 residues. CDR3 residues: CASSLVDTQYF.

V is TRBV27 and J is TRBJ2-1; as DNA is missing, the TRBD1 call by TCRdb cannot be tested. Germline CDR1 reads MNHEY; CDR2 reads SMNVEV (reference sequence). CDR3 length: 20 amino acids. The CDR3 loop reads CASSFFSLLAGASSYNEQFF.

J is TRBJ2-3 and V is TRBV10-2; TCRdb lists TRBD1, though no DNA is available to test this call. Germline CDR1 WSHSY, CDR2 SAAADI. The CDR3 extends over 12 amino acids. The CDR3 loop reads CASSGQGYTQYF.